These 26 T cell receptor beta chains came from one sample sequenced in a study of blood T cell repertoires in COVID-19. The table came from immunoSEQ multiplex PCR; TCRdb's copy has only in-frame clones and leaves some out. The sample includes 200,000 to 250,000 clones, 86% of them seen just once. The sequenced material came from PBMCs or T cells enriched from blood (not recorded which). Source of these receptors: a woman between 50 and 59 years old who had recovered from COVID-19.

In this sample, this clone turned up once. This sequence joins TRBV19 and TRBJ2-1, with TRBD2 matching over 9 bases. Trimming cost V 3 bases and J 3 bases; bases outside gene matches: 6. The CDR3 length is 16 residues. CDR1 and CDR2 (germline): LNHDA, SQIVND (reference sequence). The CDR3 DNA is TGTGCCAGTAGTATGCGAGCGGGAGGAGGCTACAATGAGCAGTTCTTC. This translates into CASSMRAGGGYNEQFF. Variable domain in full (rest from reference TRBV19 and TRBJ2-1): DGGITQSPKYLFRKEGQNVTLSCEQNLNHDAMYWYRQDPGQGLRLIYYSQIVNDFQKGDIAEGYSVSREKKESFPLTVTSAQKNPTAFYLCASSMRAGGGYNEQFFGPGTRLTVL.

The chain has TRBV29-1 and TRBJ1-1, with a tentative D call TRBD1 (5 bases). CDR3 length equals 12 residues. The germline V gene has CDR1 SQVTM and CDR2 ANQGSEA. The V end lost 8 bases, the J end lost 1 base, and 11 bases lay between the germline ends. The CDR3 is CSTGTPNTEAFF. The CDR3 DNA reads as TGCAGCACCGGGACTCCGAACACTGAAGCTTTCTTT.

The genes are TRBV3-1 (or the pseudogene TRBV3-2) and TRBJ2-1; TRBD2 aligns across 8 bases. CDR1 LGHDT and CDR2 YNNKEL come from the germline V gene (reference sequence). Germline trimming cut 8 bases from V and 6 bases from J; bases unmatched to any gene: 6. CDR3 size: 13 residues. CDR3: CASRREDSNEQFF. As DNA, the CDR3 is TGTGCCAGCCGGCGGGAGGACAGCAATGAGCAGTTCTTC.

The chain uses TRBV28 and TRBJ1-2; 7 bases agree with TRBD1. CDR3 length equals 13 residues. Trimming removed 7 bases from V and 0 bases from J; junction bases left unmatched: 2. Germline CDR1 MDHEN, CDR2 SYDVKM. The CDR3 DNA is TGTGCCAGCACGACAGGGCCTAACTATGGCTACACCTTC. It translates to CASTTGPNYGYTF.

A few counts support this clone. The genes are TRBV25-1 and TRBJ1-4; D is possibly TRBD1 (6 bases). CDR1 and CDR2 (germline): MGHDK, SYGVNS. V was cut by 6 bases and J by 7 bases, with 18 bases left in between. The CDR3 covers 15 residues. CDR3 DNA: TGTGCCAGCAGCCGGGGACATTCCATAGGTGAAAAACTGTTTTTT. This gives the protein CASSRGHSIGEKLFF.

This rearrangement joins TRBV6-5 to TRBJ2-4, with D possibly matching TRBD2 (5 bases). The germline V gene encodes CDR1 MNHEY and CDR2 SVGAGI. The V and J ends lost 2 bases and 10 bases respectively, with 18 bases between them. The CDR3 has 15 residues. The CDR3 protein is CASSYGSPYTGIQYF. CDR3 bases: TGTGCCAGCAGTTACGGGAGCCCTTATACGGGGATTCAGTACTTC.

CDR3 in DNA: TGTGCCAGCAGCCATGACAGCAGCTCTGGGGCCAACGTCCTGACTTTC. Translation gives CASSHDSSSGANVLTF. The J gene is TRBJ2-6, the V gene TRBV3-1 (or the pseudogene TRBV3-2), with TRBD1 as a possible D gene (5 bases). The CDR3 contains 16 residues. The germline V gene encodes CDR1 LGHDT and CDR2 YNNKEL (reference sequence). V lost 3 bases to trimming and J lost 0 bases, with 9 bases between them.

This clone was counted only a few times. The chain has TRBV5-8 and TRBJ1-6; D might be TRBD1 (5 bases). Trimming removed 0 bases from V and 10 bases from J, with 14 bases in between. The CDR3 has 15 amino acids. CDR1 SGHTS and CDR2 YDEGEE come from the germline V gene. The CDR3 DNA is TGTGCCAGCAGCTTGGATGGGGCCTCGCGGTCACCCCTCCACTTT. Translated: CASSLDGASRSPLHF. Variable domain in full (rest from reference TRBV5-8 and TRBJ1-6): EAGVTQSPTHLIKTRGQQATLRCSPISGHTSVYWYQQALGLGLQFLLWYDEGEERNRGNFPPRFSGRQFPNYSSELNVNALELEDSALYLCASSLDGASRSPLHFGNGTRLTVT.

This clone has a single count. The CDR3 DNA reads TGTGCCAGCGGAAAACAGGGGACTAATTCACCCCTCCACTTT. Its protein is CASGKQGTNSPLHF. This chain links TRBV2 with TRBJ1-6, with 7 positions matching TRBD1. CDR1 is SNHLY, CDR2 FYNNEI, per germline. V lost 8 bases and J lost 6; bases outside the gene matches: 7. There are 14 residues in the CDR3.

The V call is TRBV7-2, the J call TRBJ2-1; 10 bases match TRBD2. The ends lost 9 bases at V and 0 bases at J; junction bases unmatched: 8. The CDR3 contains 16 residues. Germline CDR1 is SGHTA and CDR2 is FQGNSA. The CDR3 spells CARPPGTSVSYNEQFF. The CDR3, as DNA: TGTGCCAGACCCCCCGGGACTAGCGTCTCCTACAATGAGCAGTTCTTC.

CDR3 in amino acids: CASSQVLREQFF. For the CDR3, the DNA is TGTGCCAGCAGCCAAGTTCTGCGGGAGCAGTTCTTC. The V gene is TRBV3-1 (or the pseudogene TRBV3-2), the J gene TRBJ2-1; D ambiguous. V lost 1 base to trimming and J lost 10 bases, with 8 bases between them. Per the germline V gene, CDR1 is LGHDT and CDR2 is YNNKEL (reference sequence). The CDR3 runs to 12 residues.

CDR3 DNA: TGTGCCAGCAGCCCAAGGACAGGGAACGGCTACACCTTC. Translating gives CASSPRTGNGYTF. The rearrangement links TRBV7-8 to TRBJ1-2; TRBD1 aligns across 8 bases. CDR1 is SGHVS and CDR2 is FQNEAQ in the germline V gene. V lost 5 bases and J lost 8; bases outside the gene matches: 7. CDR3 length: 13 amino acids. The full variable domain, in which reference TRBV7-8 and TRBJ1-2 provide the parts outside the CDR3, is GAGVSQSPRYKVAKRGQDVALRCDPISGHVSLFWYQQALGQGPEFLTYFQNEAQLDKSGLPSDRFFAERPEGSVSTLKIQRTQQEDSAVYLCASSPRTGNGYTFGSGTRLTVV.

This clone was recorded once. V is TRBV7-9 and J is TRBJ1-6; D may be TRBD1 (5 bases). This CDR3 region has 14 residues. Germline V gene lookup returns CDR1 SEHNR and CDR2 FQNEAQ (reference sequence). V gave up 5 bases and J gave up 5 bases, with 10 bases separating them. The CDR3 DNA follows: TGTGCCAGCAGCCCCAGACAGCATAATTCACCCCTCCACTTT. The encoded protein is CASSPRQHNSPLHF.

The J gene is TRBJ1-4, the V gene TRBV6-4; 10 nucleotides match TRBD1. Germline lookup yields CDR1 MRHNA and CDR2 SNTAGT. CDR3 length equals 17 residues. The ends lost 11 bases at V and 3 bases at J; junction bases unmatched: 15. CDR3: CADLPGTGASANEKLFF. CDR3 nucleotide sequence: TGTGCCGACTTACCCGGGACAGGGGCTTCAGCTAATGAAAAACTGTTTTTT.

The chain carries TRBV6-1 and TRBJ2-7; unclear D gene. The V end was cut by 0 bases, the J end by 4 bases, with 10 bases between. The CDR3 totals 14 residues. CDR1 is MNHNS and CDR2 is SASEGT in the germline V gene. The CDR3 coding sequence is TGTGCCAGCAGTGAAGCGCACCGAGGTTACGAGCAGTACTTC. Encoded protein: CASSEAHRGYEQYF.

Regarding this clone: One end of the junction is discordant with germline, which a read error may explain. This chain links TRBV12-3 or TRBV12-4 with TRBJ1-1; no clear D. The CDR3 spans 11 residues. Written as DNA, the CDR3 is TGTGCCAGCAGTTTCGGCCTTACAAGGGAGTTT. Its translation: CASSFGLTREF.

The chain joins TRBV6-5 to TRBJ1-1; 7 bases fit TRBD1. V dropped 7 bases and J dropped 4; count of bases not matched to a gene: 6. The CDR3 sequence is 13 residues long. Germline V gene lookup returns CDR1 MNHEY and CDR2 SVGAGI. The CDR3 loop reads CASTEQGFTEAFF. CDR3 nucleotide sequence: TGTGCCAGCACCGAACAGGGGTTCACTGAAGCTTTCTTT.

The CDR3 spells CASSKYRGSNEKLFF. The CDR3 DNA follows: TGTGCCAGCAGCAAATACAGGGGATCTAATGAAAAACTGTTTTTT. The rearrangement joins TRBV7-9 to TRBJ1-4; 7 bases are shared with TRBD1. Unmatched junction bases numbered 6, after V lost 5 bases and J lost 3 bases. The CDR3 contains 15 residues. Germline loops: CDR1 SEHNR, CDR2 FQNEAQ (reference sequence).

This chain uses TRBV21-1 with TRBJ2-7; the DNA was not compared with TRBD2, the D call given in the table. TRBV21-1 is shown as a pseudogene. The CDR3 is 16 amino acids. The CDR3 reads CASSNGLAYCSYEQYF. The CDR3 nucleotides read TGTGCCAGCAGCAACGGACTAGCATACTGCTCCTACGAGCAGTACTTC.

CDR3 loop: CASRTGDLNTEAFF. Written as DNA, the CDR3 is TGTGCCAGTAGGACAGGGGATCTGAACACTGAAGCTTTCTTT. The chain is built from TRBV19 and TRBJ1-1; 8 bases line up with TRBD1. Trimming took 6 bases from V and 0 from J; bases not matched to a gene: 3. The CDR3 totals 14 residues. Germline CDR1 reads LNHDA; CDR2 reads SQIVND (reference sequence).

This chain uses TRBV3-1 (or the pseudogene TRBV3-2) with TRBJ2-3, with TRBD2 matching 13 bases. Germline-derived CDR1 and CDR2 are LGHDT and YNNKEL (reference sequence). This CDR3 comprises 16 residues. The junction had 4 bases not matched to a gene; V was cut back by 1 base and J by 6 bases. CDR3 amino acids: CASSQATSGGPDTQYF. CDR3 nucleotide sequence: TGTGCCAGCAGCCAAGCGACTAGCGGGGGGCCGGATACGCAGTATTTT.

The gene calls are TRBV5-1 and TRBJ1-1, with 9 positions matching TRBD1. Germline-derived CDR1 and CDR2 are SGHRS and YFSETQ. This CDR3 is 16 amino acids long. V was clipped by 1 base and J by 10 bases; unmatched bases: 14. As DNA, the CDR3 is TGCGCCAGCAGCTTGATGGCCGGGACAGGGTTTGTCGGAGCTTTCTTT. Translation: CASSLMAGTGFVGAFF. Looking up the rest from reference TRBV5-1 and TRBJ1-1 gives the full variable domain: KAGVTQTPRYLIKTRGQQVTLSCSPISGHRSVSWYQQTPGQGLQFLFEYFSETQRNKGNFPGRFSGRQFSNSRSEMNVSTLELGDSALYLCASSLMAGTGFVGAFFGQGTRLTVV.

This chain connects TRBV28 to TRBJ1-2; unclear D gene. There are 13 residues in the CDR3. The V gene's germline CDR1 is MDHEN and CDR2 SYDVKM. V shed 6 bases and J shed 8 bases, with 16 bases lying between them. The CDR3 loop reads CASRSPNPPGYTF. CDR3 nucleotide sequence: TGTGCCAGCAGGTCCCCTAACCCCCCCGGCTACACCTTC.

CDR3 DNA: TGTGCCAGCAGCCCCCTAGACAGGAACGCTGGAAACACCATATATTTT. Residues: CASSPLDRNAGNTIYF. The chain couples TRBV9 to TRBJ1-3, with a possible D match to TRBD1 (6 bases). Looked up from germline, CDR1 is SGDLS and CDR2 is YYNGEE. V was trimmed by 4 bases and J by 2 bases, leaving 16 bases between them. The CDR3 is 16 amino acids.

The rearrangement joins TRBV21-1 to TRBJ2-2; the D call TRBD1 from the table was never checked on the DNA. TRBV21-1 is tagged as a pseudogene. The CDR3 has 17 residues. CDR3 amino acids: CASSKGTGAANTGELFF. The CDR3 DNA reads TGTGCCAGCAGCAAAGGGACAGGAGCCGCGAACACCGGGGAGCTGTTTTTT.

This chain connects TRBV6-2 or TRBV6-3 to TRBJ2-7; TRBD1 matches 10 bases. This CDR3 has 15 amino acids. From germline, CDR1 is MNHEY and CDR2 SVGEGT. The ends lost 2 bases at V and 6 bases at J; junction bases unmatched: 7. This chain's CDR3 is CASSYRTRQGAEQYF. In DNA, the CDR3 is TGTGCCAGCAGTTACCGGACCCGACAGGGGGCCGAGCAGTACTTC.